A single sample gave rise to the 12 T cell receptor beta chains below, sequenced in a study of blood T cells in healthy people across ages. For the second PCR, which ran for about 7 to 11 cycles, a sample-barcoded 5' primer and a J-beta primer mix were used. In TCRdb, the 5' RACE reads were re-called with MiXCR into one record per CDR3 protein. The sample lists 1.8 million or so distinct CDR3 sequences, about two fifths occurring once. What was sequenced was blood. The receptors come from a human donor in good health.

This clonotype was counted between two and nine times. The chain couples TRBV7-2 to TRBJ2-5; TRBD1 aligns across 8 bases. The J call may be faulty, since TRBJ2-7 better matches the DNA end. The CDR3 is made up of 15 amino acids. Germline CDR1 and CDR2: SGHTA and FQGNSA. The CDR3 spells CASSLQGGQVSEQYF. The CDR3 nucleotides read TGTGCCAGCAGCCTACAAGGGGGACAGGTGAGCGAGCAGTACTTC.

This rearrangement joins TRBV7-2 to TRBJ2-5; D may correspond to TRBD1 or TRBD2 (5 bases each). V shed 2 bases and J shed 1 base, with 17 bases lying between them. There are 17 residues in the CDR3. Germline assignment: CDR1 SGHTA and CDR2 FQGNSA. The CDR3 sequence: CASSLPRQRDIQETQYF. The CDR3, as DNA: TGTGCCAGCAGCTTACCACGACAGAGGGATATCCAAGAGACCCAGTACTTC.

The chain has TRBV28 and TRBJ2-1, with D hard to call. The CDR3 contains 12 residues. Germline values: CDR1 MDHEN, CDR2 SYDVKM. Trimming took off 5 bases at V and 13 bases at J, with 15 bases between the two ends. Here the CDR3 reads CASSLDPETQFF. Here the CDR3 DNA reads TGTGCCAGCAGTCTGGACCCAGAGACCCAGTTCTTC.

The chain employs TRBV20-1 and TRBJ2-4; D gene uncertain. CDR1 and CDR2 (germline): DFQATT, SNEGSKA (reference sequence). V lost 6 bases and J lost 9, with 12 bases in between. The CDR3 is 11 amino acids. In nucleotides, the CDR3 is TGCAGTGCCCCCCGCGGACCCATTCAGTACTTC. Encoded protein: CSAPRGPIQYF.

The rearrangement uses TRBV20-1 and TRBJ2-3; D not certain. Germline lookup yields CDR1 DFQATT and CDR2 SNEGSKA (reference sequence). Trimming stripped 5 bases from V and 0 bases from J, with 18 bases between. The CDR3 spans 16 residues. The CDR3 DNA reads TGCAGTGCTCTCCCCAGCCGCGCTTCTAGCACAGATACGCAGTATTTT. Protein: CSALPSRASSTDTQYF.

This clonotype has more than one count but fewer than ten. This chain joins TRBV5-1 and TRBJ2-1, with D tentatively TRBD2 (6 bases). Trimming took off 4 bases at V and 8 bases at J, with 16 bases between the two ends. CDR1 is SGHRS and CDR2 is YFSETQ in the germline V gene. There are 14 residues in the CDR3. In nucleotides, the CDR3 is TGCGCCAGCAGCCCCGGGACTCCCGGATATGAGCAGTTCTTC. Residues: CASSPGTPGYEQFF.

The CDR3 spells CASTSNPGLGFEQFF. CDR3 DNA sequence: TGTGCCAGCACATCAAATCCGGGTTTGGGGTTTGAGCAGTTCTTC. This sequence joins TRBV6-5 and TRBJ2-1; no firm D call. Trimming took 7 bases from V and 9 from J, leaving 22 bases between them. Germline CDR1 and CDR2: MNHEY and SVGAGI. This CDR3 is built from 15 residues.

This clonotype was counted a few times. The CDR3 spells CASSFTTGTSYEQYF. CDR3 bases: TGTGCCAGCAGCTTTACGACAGGGACCTCCTACGAGCAGTACTTC. The rearrangement uses TRBV11-2 and TRBJ2-7; 7 bases align to TRBD1. With 3 bases clipped from V and 0 bases from J, the junction kept 5 bases outside the gene matches. Germline V gene lookup returns CDR1 SGHAT and CDR2 FQNNGV. This CDR3 spans 15 amino acids.

The rearrangement links TRBV20-1 to TRBJ2-3, with a weak D call TRBD2 (5 bases). The ends were cut back, 4 bases at V and 0 bases at J, with 8 bases in the middle. CDR3 length: 13 amino acids. CDR1 is DFQATT, CDR2 SNEGSKA, per germline (reference sequence). The CDR3 spells CSAIRTSTDTQYF. The CDR3 DNA follows: TGCAGTGCTATTAGGACTAGCACAGATACGCAGTATTTT.

V and J are TRBV9 and TRBJ2-1; the D gene could be TRBD1 or TRBD2 (6 bases each). V lost 2 bases, J lost 10 bases, and 10 bases lay in between. Germline values: CDR1 SGDLS, CDR2 YYNGEE. The CDR3 spans 12 residues. The CDR3 sequence is CASSVRGAEQFF. The CDR3 nucleotides are TGTGCCAGCAGCGTTAGGGGGGCAGAGCAGTTCTTC.

The V and J genes are TRBV11-2 and TRBJ2-3; D is perhaps TRBD2 (5 bases). This CDR3 is built from 19 residues. The germline V gene encodes CDR1 SGHAT and CDR2 FQNNGV. V lost 1 base, J lost 2 bases, and 22 bases lay in between. The CDR3, as DNA: TGTGCCAGCAGCTTAGCATTTGAGGTCACCGGGGAAGACACAGATACGCAGTATTTT. Translation gives CASSLAFEVTGEDTDTQYF. The full variable domain, in which reference TRBV11-2 and TRBJ2-3 provide the parts outside the CDR3, is EAGVAQSPRYKIIEKRQSVAFWCNPISGHATLYWYQQILGQGPKLLIQFQNNGVVDDSQLPKDRFSAERLKGVDSTLKIQPAKLEDSAVYLCASSLAFEVTGEDTDTQYFGPGTRLTVL.

The gene calls are TRBV20-1 and TRBJ2-5, with 7 bases matching TRBD2. Germline V lookup: CDR1 DFQATT, CDR2 SNEGSKA (reference sequence). This CDR3 contains 16 residues. With 0 bases clipped from V and 7 bases from J, the junction kept 14 bases outside the gene matches. CDR3 sequence (DNA): TGCAGTGCTAGAGACCTACGGACTAGTGTGGGTGGGACCCAGTACTTC. This encodes CSARDLRTSVGGTQYF.